This TCR beta chain was obtained from a study of blood T cell repertoires in COVID-19. Study overall: Nucleic acid was either cDNA or gDNA, and it came from T cells, B-cell-depleted T cells, or PBMCs.

Participants' own reports of clinical history determined their cohort assignment. Sequencing was performed with immunoSEQ multiplex PCR; in TCRdb, only in-frame clones are kept and a portion is missing. The repertoire consists of around 250,000 clones, with approximately 90% occurring once and the leading ten covering over 4%. Trimming removed 7 bases from V and 5 bases from J, with 12 bases in between. Germline V lookup: CDR1 MGHDK, CDR2 SYGVNS. This CDR3 is 12 amino acids long. The material sequenced was PBMCs or T cells enriched from blood (not recorded which). V is TRBV25-1 and J is TRBJ2-7; the D is unclear. The TCR comes from a woman between 25 and 40 years old with acute COVID-19. This CDR3 is CASTRDSDEQYF. The CDR3 DNA sequence: TGTGCCAGCACTCGTGACTCGGACGAGCAGTACTTC.